This T cell receptor beta chain was retrieved from a study of Ad26.COV2.S vaccination and SARS-CoV-2 variants. Assay: immunoSEQ multiplex PCR; the TCRdb copy retains only in-frame clones and omits some. The sample holds about 350,000 clones, about 91% seen once. CDR1 and CDR2 (germline): WSHSY, SAAADI. The CDR3 sequence is 17 residues long. J was trimmed by 8 bases and V by 1 base; bases with no gene match: 13. The study's findings and limits: The TCR breadth and depth analyses may have understated or missed part of the total T cell responses. Individuals receiving vaccine had higher spike-specific TCR breadth than placebo recipients did. Recipients of either vaccine or placebo displayed similar breadth of non-spike TCRs.

This clone has only one observation. Antigen specificity is unknown. V and J are TRBV10-2 and TRBJ1-2; TRBD1 matches 10 bases. The material sequenced was peripheral blood, taken after recovery from COVID-19. The sequence derives from a human donor who had recovered from COVID-19. DNA for the CDR3: TGCGCCAGCAGTGAGTGGGGACAGGGGAGTTATGCGGCAGGCTACACCTTC. Encoded protein: CASSEWGQGSYAAGYTF.